This T cell receptor beta chain was sequenced for a study of untreated major depressive disorder. Enrichment usually gave 85% to 95% pure CD4+ T cells. CDR3 length: 14 residues. Losses at the gene ends were 9 bases for V and 2 bases for J; bases not matched to a gene: 3. Germline CDR1 reads MDHEN; CDR2 reads SYDVKM. Sequencing was performed with immunoSEQ multiplex PCR; in TCRdb, only in-frame clones are kept and a portion is missing. The data hold 15,000 to 25,000 clones, with approximately 87% observed a single time. Sequencing used CD4+ T cells from PBMCs. The rearrangement joins TRBV28 to TRBJ2-2; the match to TRBD2 covers 10 bases. This receptor was obtained from a woman in her twenties or thirties in good health. CDR3 nucleotide sequence: TGTGCCAGTCTAGCGGGAGATAACACCGGGGAGCTGTTTTTT. Residues: CASLAGDNTGELFF.